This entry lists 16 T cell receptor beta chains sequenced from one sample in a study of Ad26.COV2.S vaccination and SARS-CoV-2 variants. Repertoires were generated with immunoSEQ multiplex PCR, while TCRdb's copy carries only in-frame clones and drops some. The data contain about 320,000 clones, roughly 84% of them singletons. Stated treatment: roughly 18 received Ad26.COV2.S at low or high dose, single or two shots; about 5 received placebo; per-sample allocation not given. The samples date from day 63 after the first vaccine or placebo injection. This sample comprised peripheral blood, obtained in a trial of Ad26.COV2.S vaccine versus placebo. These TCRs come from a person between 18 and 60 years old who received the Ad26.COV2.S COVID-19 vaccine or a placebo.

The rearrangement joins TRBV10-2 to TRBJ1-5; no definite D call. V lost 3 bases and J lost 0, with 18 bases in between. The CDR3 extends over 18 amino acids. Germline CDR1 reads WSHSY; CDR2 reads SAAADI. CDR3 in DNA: TGCGCCAGCAGTGATTGGGCAGTACCACTTTATAGCAATCAGCCCCAGCATTTT. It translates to CASSDWAVPLYSNQPQHF.

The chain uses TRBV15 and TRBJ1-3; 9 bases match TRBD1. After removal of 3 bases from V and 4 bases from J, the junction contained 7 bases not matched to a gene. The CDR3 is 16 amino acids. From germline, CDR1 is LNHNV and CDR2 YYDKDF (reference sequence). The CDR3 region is CATSSVQGAVGNTIYF. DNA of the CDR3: TGTGCCACCAGCAGCGTACAGGGGGCGGTGGGAAACACCATATATTTT.

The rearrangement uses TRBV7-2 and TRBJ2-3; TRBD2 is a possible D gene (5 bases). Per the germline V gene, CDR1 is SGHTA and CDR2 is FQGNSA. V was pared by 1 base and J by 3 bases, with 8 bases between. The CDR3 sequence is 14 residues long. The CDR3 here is CASSLERQTDTQYF. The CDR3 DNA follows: TGTGCCAGCAGCTTAGAGCGGCAGACAGATACGCAGTATTTT.

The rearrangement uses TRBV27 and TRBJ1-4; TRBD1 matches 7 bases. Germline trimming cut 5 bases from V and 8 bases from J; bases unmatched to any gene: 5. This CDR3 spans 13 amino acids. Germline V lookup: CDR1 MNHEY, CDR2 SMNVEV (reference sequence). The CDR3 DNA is TGTGCCAGCAGTCGACAGGGAGGGGAAAAACTGTTTTTT. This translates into CASSRQGGEKLFF.

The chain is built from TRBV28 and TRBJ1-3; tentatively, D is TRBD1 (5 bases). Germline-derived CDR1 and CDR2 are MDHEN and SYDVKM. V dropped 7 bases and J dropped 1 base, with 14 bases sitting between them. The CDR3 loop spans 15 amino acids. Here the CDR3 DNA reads TGTGCCAGCACCGAATACAGGAAGTCTGGAAACACCATATATTTT. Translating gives CASTEYRKSGNTIYF.

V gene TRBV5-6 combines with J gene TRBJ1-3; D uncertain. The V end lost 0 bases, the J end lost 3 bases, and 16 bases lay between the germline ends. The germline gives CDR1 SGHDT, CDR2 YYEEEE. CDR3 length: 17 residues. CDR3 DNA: TGTGCCAGCAGCTTGGGGAGGAGGACTCGTAATGGAAACACCATATATTTT. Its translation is CASSLGRRTRNGNTIYF.

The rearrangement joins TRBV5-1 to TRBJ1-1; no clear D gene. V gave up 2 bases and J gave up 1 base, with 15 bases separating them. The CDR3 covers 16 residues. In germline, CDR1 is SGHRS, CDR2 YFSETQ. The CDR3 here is CASSFEGPQKNTEAFF. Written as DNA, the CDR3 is TGCGCCAGCAGCTTCGAAGGGCCTCAAAAGAACACTGAAGCTTTCTTT.

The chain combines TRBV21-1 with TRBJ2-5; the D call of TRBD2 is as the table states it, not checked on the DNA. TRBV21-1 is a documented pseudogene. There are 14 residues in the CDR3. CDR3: CASSKVTQQETQYF. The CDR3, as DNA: TGTGCCAGCAGCAAAGTAACTCAACAAGAGACCCAGTACTTC.

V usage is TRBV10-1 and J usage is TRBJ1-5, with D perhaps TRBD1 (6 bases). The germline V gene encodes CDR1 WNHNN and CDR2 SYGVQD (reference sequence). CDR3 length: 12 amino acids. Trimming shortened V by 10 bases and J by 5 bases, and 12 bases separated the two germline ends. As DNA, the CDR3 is TGCGCCATCGTCACAGGGTATCAGCCCCAGCATTTT. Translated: CAIVTGYQPQHF.

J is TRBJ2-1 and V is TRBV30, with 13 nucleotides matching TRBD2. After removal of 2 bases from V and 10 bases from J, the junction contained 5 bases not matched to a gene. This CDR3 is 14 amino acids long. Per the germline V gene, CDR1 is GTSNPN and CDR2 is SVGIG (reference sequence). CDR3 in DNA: TGTGCCTGGAGTACAGGACTAGCGGGGGTCGAGCAGTTCTTC. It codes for CAWSTGLAGVEQFF.

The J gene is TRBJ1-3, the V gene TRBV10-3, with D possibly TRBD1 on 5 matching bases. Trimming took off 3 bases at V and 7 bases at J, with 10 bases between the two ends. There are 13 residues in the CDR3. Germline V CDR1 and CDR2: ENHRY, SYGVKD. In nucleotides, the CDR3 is TGTGCCATCAGTGACCCCGGGGCGAACACCATATATTTT. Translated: CAISDPGANTIYF.

The CDR3 DNA is TGTGCCAGCAGCTTGGGCGGCCAGACGCGGCAGTTCTTC. Translation: CASSLGGQTRQFF. This chain links TRBV5-6 with TRBJ2-1; unclear D gene. With 0 bases removed from V and 12 bases from J, the gap between germline ends came to 13 bases. Germline V gives CDR1 SGHDT, CDR2 YYEEEE. CDR3 length: 13 residues.

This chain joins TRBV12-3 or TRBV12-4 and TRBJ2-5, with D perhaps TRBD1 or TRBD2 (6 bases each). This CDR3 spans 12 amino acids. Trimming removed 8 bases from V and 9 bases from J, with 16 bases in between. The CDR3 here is CASRGPNWSQYF. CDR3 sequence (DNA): TGTGCCAGCCGGGGGCCAAACTGGTCCCAGTACTTC.

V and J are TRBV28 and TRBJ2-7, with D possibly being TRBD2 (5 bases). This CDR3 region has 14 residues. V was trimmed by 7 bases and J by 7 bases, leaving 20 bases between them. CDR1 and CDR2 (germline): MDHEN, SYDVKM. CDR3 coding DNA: TGTGCCAGCAAGATGGTCCCTACACCGGGGGAGCAGTACTTC. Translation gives CASKMVPTPGEQYF.

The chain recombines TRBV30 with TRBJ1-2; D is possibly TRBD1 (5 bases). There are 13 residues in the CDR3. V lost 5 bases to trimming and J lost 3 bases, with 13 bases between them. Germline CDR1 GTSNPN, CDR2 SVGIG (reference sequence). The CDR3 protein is CAWAQGLYYGYTF. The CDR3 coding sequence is TGTGCCTGGGCTCAGGGCTTATACTATGGCTACACCTTC.

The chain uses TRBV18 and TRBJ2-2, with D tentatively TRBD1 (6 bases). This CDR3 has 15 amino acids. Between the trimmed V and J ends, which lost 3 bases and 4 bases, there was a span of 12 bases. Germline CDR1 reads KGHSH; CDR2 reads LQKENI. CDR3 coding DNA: TGTGCCAGCTCACCCCGGACAGATACCACCGGGGAGCTGTTTTTT. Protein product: CASSPRTDTTGELFF.